Listed below are T cell receptor beta chains from one sample, sequenced in a study of T cell responses to AZD1222 COVID-19 vaccine. The repertoire was sequenced with immunoSEQ multiplex PCR; TCRdb's copy has only in-frame clones and lacks some. The table records about 120,000 clones, around 90% of them present only once. Sample: peripheral blood, taken 28 days after the second AZD1222 dose. The source is an adult who received the AZD1222 COVID-19 vaccine. CDR3s include the opening cysteine and the closing phenylalanine or tryptophan. The D gene is left open where the match is weak. Size is stated for part of the rows, as once, few or many counts, or as a class when the clone is expanded.

V gene,J gene,D gene,clone size,CDR3 protein,CDR3 DNA
TRBV7-2,TRBJ1-4,TRBD1,NA,CASSQYRGLLANEKLFF,TGTGCCAGCAGCCAATACAGGGGGCTCTTGGCTAATGAAAAACTGTTTTTT
TRBV7-3,TRBJ2-3,TRBD2,NA,CASSPGLAGASTDTQYF,TGTGCCAGCAGCCCCGGCTTAGCGGGGGCTAGCACAGATACGCAGTATTTT
TRBV4-3,TRBJ2-7,NA,NA,CASSQGQAEVYEQYF,TGCGCCAGCAGCCAAGGACAGGCCGAGGTCTACGAGCAGTACTTC
TRBV2,TRBJ2-5,NA,NA,CAVGGLQETQYF,TGTGCCGTCGGGGGGCTCCAAGAGACCCAGTACTTC
TRBV30,TRBJ1-4,TRBD1,NA,CASNRQGATNEKLFF,TGTGCCTCCAACCGACAGGGGGCGACTAATGAAAAACTGTTTTTT
TRBV5-1,TRBJ1-2,TRBD1,few,CASSLGPGGNYGYTF,TGCGCCAGCAGCTTGGGTCCAGGGGGGAACTATGGCTACACCTTC
TRBV11-2,TRBJ1-2,NA,NA,CASSPHASSKYGYTF,TGTGCCAGCAGCCCCCACGCTAGCTCTAAGTATGGCTACACCTTC
TRBV7-8,TRBJ2-7,NA,NA,CASSSAGGMGYEQYF,TGTGCCAGCAGCTCGGCCGGGGGTATGGGATACGAGCAGTACTTC
TRBV7-2,TRBJ1-1,TRBD1,NA,CASSPRQGGFTEAFF,TGTGCCAGCAGCCCGCGACAGGGAGGGTTCACTGAAGCTTTCTTT
TRBV19,TRBJ1-1,NA,NA,CASRRNARPNTEAFF,TGTGCCAGTCGTCGGAACGCACGACCGAACACTGAAGCTTTCTTT
TRBV30,TRBJ2-3,NA,NA,CAWSVPGARIASTDTQYF,TGTGCCTGGAGTGTACCGGGGGCCCGGATAGCTAGCACAGATACGCAGTATTTT
TRBV5-5,TRBJ2-7,NA,NA,CASSFYRFRSESYEQYF,TGTGCCAGCAGCTTCTATCGGTTTCGATCGGAGTCCTACGAGCAGTACTTC
TRBV7-8,TRBJ2-1,TRBD2,NA,CASSLGLAGGDNEQFF,TGTGCCAGCAGCTTAGGGCTAGCGGGGGGTGACAATGAGCAGTTCTTC
TRBV2,TRBJ2-3,TRBD2,NA,CASSVLAGVRDTQYF,TGTGCCAGCAGCGTACTAGCGGGGGTACGGGATACGCAGTATTTT
TRBV9,TRBJ1-4,NA,NA,CASSRTANRDEKLFF,TGTGCCAGCAGCCGGACGGCGAACCGGGATGAAAAACTGTTTTTT
TRBV27,TRBJ1-1,NA,NA,CASSLGLRMNTEAFF,TGTGCCAGCAGTTTAGGGCTGAGGATGAACACTGAAGCTTTCTTT
TRBV2,TRBJ1-6,NA,NA,CASSVHSYNSPLHF,TGTGCCAGCAGTGTGCACTCCTATAATTCACCCCTCCACTTT
TRBV7-6,TRBJ2-2,TRBD2,once,CASSSNPSGRTVGELFF,TGTGCCAGCAGCTCCAACCCTAGCGGTCGTACGGTCGGGGAGCTGTTTTTT
TRBV7-7,TRBJ1-3,NA,NA,CASSPPGGNTIYF,TGTGCTAGCAGCCCCCCAGGAGGAAACACCATATATTTT
TRBV30,TRBJ1-3,NA,once,CAWRGEGGNSGNTIYF,TGTGCCTGGAGGGGGGAAGGTGGAAACTCTGGAAACACCATATATTTT
TRBV15,TRBJ2-7,TRBD1,NA,CATSRGRDRSSYEQYF,TGTGCCACCAGCAGGGGCCGGGACAGGAGCTCCTACGAGCAGTACTTC
TRBV18,TRBJ1-2,TRBD1,NA,CASSPTGGDYGYTF,TGTGCCAGCTCACCGACAGGGGGAGACTATGGCTACACCTTC
TRBV19,TRBJ1-5,NA,NA,CASSIRGSGGSNQPQHF,TGTGCCAGTAGTATACGGGGGTCGGGGGGGAGCAATCAGCCCCAGCATTTT
TRBV29-1,TRBJ2-3,NA,NA,CSAQINRGDTQYF,TGCAGCGCCCAAATCAATCGTGGGGATACGCAGTATTTT
TRBV7-9,TRBJ2-1,NA,few,CASSSPWGGFEQFF,TGTGCCAGCAGCAGCCCGTGGGGCGGGTTTGAGCAGTTCTTC
TRBV7-9,TRBJ2-7,NA,NA,CASSLSGSVYEQYF,TGTGCCAGCAGCCTATCCGGCAGTGTTTACGAGCAGTACTTC
TRBV9,TRBJ2-2,NA,NA,CASSVPLRGGELFF,TGTGCCAGCAGCGTACCTCTCAGGGGCGGGGAGCTGTTTTTT
TRBV7-2,TRBJ2-2,NA,NA,CASSLAPGVTGELFF,TGTGCCAGCAGCTTAGCGCCAGGGGTCACCGGGGAGCTGTTTTTT
TRBV7-8,TRBJ1-6,TRBD1,NA,CASSSGGGGLRSPLHF,TGTGCCAGCAGCTCAGGGGGAGGCGGGCTTCGTTCACCCCTCCACTTT
TRBV6-2/TRBV6-3,TRBJ1-1,TRBD1,NA,CASSNGKGTGRMNTEAFF,TGTGCCAGCAGTAATGGGAAAGGGACAGGGAGGATGAACACTGAAGCTTTCTTT
TRBV6-5,TRBJ1-4,NA,NA,CASSYSPAEKLFF,TGTGCCAGCAGTTACAGCCCAGCGGAGAAACTGTTTTTT
TRBV28,TRBJ1-5,NA,NA,CASSLGGWRSNQPQHF,TGTGCCAGCAGTTTAGGCGGCTGGAGGAGCAATCAGCCCCAGCATTTT
TRBV5-8,TRBJ1-1,TRBD1,NA,CASSLWTGENTEAFF,TGTGCCAGCAGCTTATGGACAGGGGAGAACACTGAAGCTTTCTTT
TRBV2,TRBJ1-1,NA,NA,CASKGITEAFF,TGTGCCAGCAAGGGTATCACTGAAGCTTTCTTT
TRBV12-3/TRBV12-4,TRBJ2-1,NA,few,CASSLTGEQFF,TGTGCCAGCAGTTTAACCGGAGAGCAGTTCTTC
TRBV7-2,TRBJ1-6,TRBD1,few,CASSLTQTGSGSPLHF,TGTGCCAGCAGCTTAACCCAGACAGGGTCCGGTTCACCCCTCCACTTT
TRBV4-1,TRBJ2-1,NA,NA,CASSQEWLAGHNEQFF,TGCGCCAGCAGCCAAGAGTGGTTAGCCGGGCACAATGAGCAGTTCTTC
TRBV3-1/TRBV3-2,TRBJ2-3,TRBD2,NA,CASSQGLAVTDTQYF,TGTGCCAGCAGCCAGGGACTAGCGGTCACAGATACGCAGTATTTT
TRBV12-3/TRBV12-4,TRBJ1-1,TRBD1,NA,CASGTGQGTEAFF,TGTGCCAGCGGCACGGGACAGGGCACTGAAGCTTTCTTT
TRBV24-1,TRBJ1-1,NA,NA,CATSGWGLNTEAFF,TGTGCCACCAGTGGATGGGGTCTGAACACTGAAGCTTTCTTT
TRBV7-6,TRBJ2-3,NA,NA,CASSLAGPPTDTQYF,TGTGCCAGCAGCTTAGCCGGGCCCCCCACAGATACGCAGTATTTT
TRBV28,TRBJ2-3,TRBD1,NA,CASALGTGFSDTQYF,TGTGCCAGCGCTTTGGGGACAGGGTTTTCAGATACGCAGTATTTT
TRBV3-1/TRBV3-2,TRBJ2-3,NA,once,CASSHPQGTSTDTQYF,TGTGCCAGCAGCCACCCGCAGGGTACTAGCACAGATACGCAGTATTTT
TRBV5-4,TRBJ1-4,NA,once,CASSLPARGPNEKLFF,TGTGCCAGCAGCTTGCCTGCCAGGGGACCTAATGAAAAACTGTTTTTT
TRBV3-1/TRBV3-2,TRBJ1-3,NA,NA,CASSQVDTLRGNTIYF,TGTGCCAGCAGCCAAGTCGATACACTAAGAGGGAACACCATATATTTT
TRBV5-1,TRBJ2-7,NA,NA,CASSLGPEIGHPYEQYF,TGCGCCAGCAGCTTGGGACCAGAGATTGGGCATCCCTACGAGCAGTACTTC
TRBV5-1,TRBJ1-1,NA,once,CASSLAGDRNTEAFF,TGCGCCAGCAGCTTGGCGGGCGACAGGAACACTGAAGCTTTCTTT
TRBV3-1/TRBV3-2,TRBJ1-1,NA,NA,CASSLDRSTEAFF,TGTGCCAGCAGCCTGGACAGATCCACTGAAGCTTTCTTT
TRBV5-1,TRBJ2-5,TRBD2,NA,CASSPTSGGAVWYF,TGCGCCAGCAGCCCGACTAGCGGGGGCGCGGTTTGGTACTTC
TRBV18,TRBJ2-1,TRBD2,NA,CASSSPTGGSYNEQFF,TGTGCCAGCTCATCTCCTACGGGGGGGTCCTACAATGAGCAGTTCTTC
TRBV13,TRBJ2-3,TRBD2,NA,CASSPGAGVSTDTQYF,TGTGCCAGCAGCCCAGGAGCGGGGGTGAGCACAGATACGCAGTATTTT
TRBV24-1,TRBJ2-7,NA,NA,CATSAGSSDEQYF,TGTGCCACCAGTGCCGGGAGTTCCGACGAGCAGTACTTC
TRBV2,TRBJ1-3,NA,NA,CASSGPTPGNTIYF,TGTGCCAGCAGTGGCCCGACCCCTGGAAACACCATATATTTT
TRBV10-2,TRBJ2-2,TRBD2,NA,CASGLAGGRRTGELFF,TGCGCCAGCGGACTAGCGGGGGGGAGGAGGACCGGGGAGCTGTTTTTT
TRBV19,TRBJ1-2,TRBD1,NA,CASTYRTGRSNYGYTF,TGTGCCAGTACCTACCGGACAGGGCGATCAAACTATGGCTACACCTTC
TRBV19,TRBJ1-1,TRBD1,NA,CASSEDRGRVLSTEAFF,TGTGCCAGTAGTGAGGACAGGGGGCGCGTTCTGAGCACTGAAGCTTTCTTT
TRBV2,TRBJ1-5,NA,NA,CASSDDGQPQHF,TGTGCCAGCAGTGATGACGGTCAGCCCCAGCATTTT